The 16 T cell receptor beta chains presented below share a single source sample, sequenced in a study of T cells in women clearing cervical HPV infection. The data were produced by immunoSEQ multiplex PCR, yet TCRdb's version contains in-frame clones alone and is incomplete. The specimen's table records roughly 32,000 clones. The sequenced sample consisted of blood buffy coat. The source is a woman between 18 and 70 years old with a cervical HPV16 infection that either progressed to CIN3+ or cleared (not recorded which).

Notes on this clone: The CDR3 end lies 3 residues beyond the end of the read and is filled in from the germline J gene. The chain has TRBV30 and TRBJ2-7; the D is unclear. The V and J ends lost 2 bases and 0 bases respectively, with 23 bases between them. The germline V gene encodes CDR1 GTSNPN and CDR2 SVGIG (reference sequence). The CDR3 sequence is 18 residues long. CDR3 loop: CAWSRPWALRPSSYEQYF. The sequenced CDR3 bases are TGTGCCTGGAGTCGTCCTTGGGCTCTGCGACCCAGCTCCTACGAG.

In the case of this clone: The CDR3 end is not reached by the read, which stops 3 residues before it; the germline J gene fills it in. The chain couples TRBV19 to TRBJ1-1; D gene uncertain. CDR3 length: 13 amino acids. Trimming stripped 3 bases from V and 3 bases from J, with 8 bases between. Germline CDR1 LNHDA, CDR2 SQIVND (reference sequence). The DNA read from the CDR3 is TGTGCCAGTAGTATTTCAGGATACACTGAA. The encoded protein is CASSISGYTE. In full, the CDR3 reads CASSISGYTEAFF. Drawing the rest from reference TRBV19 and TRBJ1-1, the complete variable domain is DGGITQSPKYLFRKEGQNVTLSCEQNLNHDAMYWYRQDPGQGLRLIYYSQIVNDFQKGDIAEGYSVSREKKESFPLTVTSAQKNPTAFYLCASSISGYTEAFFGQGTRLTVV.

Notes on this clone: The CDR3 end is not reached by the read, which stops 3 residues before it; the germline J gene fills it in. The V gene is TRBV7-2, the J gene TRBJ2-4, with D uncertain. The CDR3 contains 14 residues. V shed 0 bases and J shed 6 bases, with 9 bases lying between them. Germline loops: CDR1 SGHTA, CDR2 FQGNSA. The covered CDR3 bases are TGTGCCAGCAGCTTAGCTCTTGGCACAAACATT. This translates into CASSLALGTNI. The complete CDR3 protein is CASSLALGTNIQYF.

With respect to this clone: Read coverage stops 3 residues before the CDR3 terminus; the germline J gene supplies the remainder. The gene calls are TRBV18 and TRBJ1-2; D is possibly TRBD1 (5 bases). V was pared by 0 bases and J by 4 bases, with 15 bases between. This CDR3 comprises 16 residues. The V gene's germline CDR1 is KGHSH and CDR2 LQKENI. The CDR3 reads CASSPPLSGNFYGYTF. Incomplete CDR3 DNA: TGTGCCAGCTCACCACCGTTGTCAGGGAACTTCTATGGC.

About this clone: The CDR3 extends 3 residues past the end of the read, so its final part is completed from the germline J gene. The chain couples TRBV20-1 to TRBJ2-2, with TRBD2 matching 10 bases. Germline V CDR1 and CDR2: DFQATT, SNEGSKA (reference sequence). The CDR3 has 15 residues. J gave up 6 bases and V 3 bases, and 7 bases lay outside the gene matches. The CDR3 DNA, read in part, is TGCAGTGCTAGTAATTTAGCGGGAGGCGCCGGGGAG. This encodes CSASNLAGGAGE. The entire CDR3 is CSASNLAGGAGELFF.

Comment on this clone: The read terminates 3 residues before the CDR3 end, so the remaining end is supplied by the germline J gene. The V and J genes are TRBV19 and TRBJ1-2; D perhaps matches TRBD1 (6 bases). In germline, CDR1 is LNHDA, CDR2 SQIVND (reference sequence). The CDR3 runs to 19 residues. The DNA read from the CDR3 is TGTGCCAGTAGTATTCGGGCAGGGGTCCGCAATCCCCATTCCTACGAC. It codes for CASSIRAGVRNPHSYD. The whole CDR3 sequence is CASSIRAGVRNPHSYDYTF.

A remark on this clone: The observed sequence ends 3 residues before the CDR3 terminus, with the missing tail filled in from the germline J gene. This chain joins TRBV5-6 and TRBJ2-7; no clear D gene. The germline gives CDR1 SGHDT, CDR2 YYEEEE. The CDR3 totals 13 residues. V dropped 0 bases and J dropped 1 base, with 5 bases sitting between them. The sequenced CDR3 bases are TGTGCCAGCAGCTTGGCCAGGTCCTACGAG. Translating gives CASSLARSYE. The whole CDR3 sequence is CASSLARSYEQYF.

In regard to this clone: The CDR3 end falls 3 residues outside the read, so it is completed with the germline J gene. J is TRBJ1-1 and V is TRBV20-1, with 7 bases that match TRBD1. CDR1 and CDR2 (germline): DFQATT, SNEGSKA (reference sequence). The length of the CDR3 is 14 residues. The trim removed 1 base at V and 6 bases at J, leaving 8 bases unmatched. The CDR3 DNA, read in part, is TGCAGTGCTAGAGTCAAAGGGGGCTTGGCTGAA. Its protein product is CSARVKGGLAE. In full, the CDR3 reads CSARVKGGLAEAFF.

For this clone: The CDR3 end falls 3 residues outside the read, so it is completed with the germline J gene. The chain has TRBV13 and TRBJ2-7; D is perhaps TRBD1 (6 bases). Per germline, CDR1 PRHDT and CDR2 FYEKMQ (reference sequence). The CDR3 has 17 residues. V was cut by 4 bases and J by 2 bases, with 21 bases left in between. The CDR3: CASSSGPWTANPYEQYF. The CDR3 bases that were read are TGTGCCAGCAGCTCCGGGCCGTGGACAGCAAATCCCTACGAG.

As concerns this clone: The read terminates 3 residues ahead of where the CDR3 ends, so the germline J gene completes it. The rearrangement uses TRBV28 and TRBJ1-5; D remains unclear. The CDR3 is 12 residues long. From germline, CDR1 is MDHEN and CDR2 SYDVKM. Trimming removed 1 base at V and 5 bases at J, with 3 bases between. The sequenced part of the CDR3 DNA is TGTGCCAGCAGTTTATCTGATCAGCCC. It yields the protein CASSLSDQP. The CDR3 in its entirety is CASSLSDQPQHF.

On this clone itself: The read ends 3 residues shy of where the CDR3 ends; the end is completed using the germline J gene. This chain connects TRBV5-1 to TRBJ2-2; the match to TRBD1 covers 7 bases. The trim removed 0 bases at V and 5 bases at J, leaving 4 bases unmatched. Germline-derived CDR1 and CDR2 are SGHRS and YFSETQ. The CDR3 has 15 residues. The CDR3: CASSLGQGDTGELFF. CDR3 DNA, as far as it was read: TGCGCCAGCAGCTTGGGACAGGGCGATACCGGGGAG.

CDR3 DNA (partial): TGTGCCAGCAGTTTAGCGCCGGGGGACCTGGCGAACACCGGGGAG. Protein product: CASSLAPGDLANTGE. The CDR3 as a whole reads CASSLAPGDLANTGELFF. The V gene is TRBV12-3 or TRBV12-4, the J gene TRBJ2-2; D is perhaps TRBD2 (6 bases). The read falls 3 residues short of the CDR3 end, and the missing part is taken from the germline J gene. The CDR3 loop spans 18 amino acids. V was clipped by 0 bases and J by 0 bases, with 14 bases between them.

Concerning this clone itself: Read data end 3 residues before the CDR3 end; the end is taken from the germline J gene. V usage is TRBV12-3 or TRBV12-4 and J usage is TRBJ2-4; a possible D gene is TRBD1 (6 bases). V gave up 5 bases and J gave up 8 bases, with 16 bases separating them. The CDR3 is 14 residues long. Partial CDR3 DNA: TGTGCCAGCAGTCCCTATAACAGGGTGGACATT. Amino acids: CASSPYNRVDI. The whole CDR3 reads CASSPYNRVDIQYF.

A remark on this clone: Sequencing ends 3 residues short of the CDR3 end; the germline J gene provides the rest. This rearrangement joins TRBV2 to TRBJ1-2; D remains unclear. CDR3 length: 12 amino acids. Germline V gives CDR1 SNHLY, CDR2 FYNNEI. The ends were cut back, 6 bases at V and 5 bases at J, with 10 bases in the middle. The covered CDR3 bases are TGTGCCAGCAGAGCCGCGGGGTATGGC. This codes for CASRAAGYG. In full, the CDR3 is CASRAAGYGYTF.

About this clone: The sequenced fragment ends 3 residues before the CDR3 boundary, so the rest is inferred from the germline J gene. The chain is built from TRBV27 and TRBJ1-1; possible D gene TRBD1, 5 bases. Trimming cost V 8 bases and J 3 bases, with 13 bases left between them. The CDR3 extends over 13 amino acids. Germline V gives CDR1 MNHEY, CDR2 SMNVEV (reference sequence). The CDR3 spells CASRTPGHTEAFF. The CDR3 DNA, read in part, is TGTGCCAGCCGTACCCCAGGGCACACTGAA.

Notes on this clone: Read data end 3 residues before the CDR3 end; the end is taken from the germline J gene. This sequence joins TRBV7-8 and TRBJ2-1; 10 nucleotides line up with TRBD1. V lost 2 bases, J lost 3 bases, and 7 bases stayed unmatched. Germline V CDR1 and CDR2: SGHVS, FQNEAQ. The CDR3 consists of 17 residues. The part of the CDR3 DNA that was read is TGTGCCAGCAGCTTATTTCAAGGGACAGGGGTCTACAATGAG. Encoded protein: CASSLFQGTGVYNE. From start to end, the CDR3 is CASSLFQGTGVYNEQFF.